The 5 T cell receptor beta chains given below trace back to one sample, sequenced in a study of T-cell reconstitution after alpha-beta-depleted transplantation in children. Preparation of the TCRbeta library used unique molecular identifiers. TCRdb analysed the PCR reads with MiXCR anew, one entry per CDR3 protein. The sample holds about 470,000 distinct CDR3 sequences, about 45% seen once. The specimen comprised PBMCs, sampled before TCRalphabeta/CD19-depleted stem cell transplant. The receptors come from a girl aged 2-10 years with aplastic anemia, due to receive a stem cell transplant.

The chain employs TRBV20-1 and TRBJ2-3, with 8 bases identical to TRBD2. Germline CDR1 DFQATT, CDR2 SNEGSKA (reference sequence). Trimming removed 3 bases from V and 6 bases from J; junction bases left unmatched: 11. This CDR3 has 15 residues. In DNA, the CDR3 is TGCAGTGCTAGTCGTCAGCGGGGGCTCTTGGATACGCAGTATTTT. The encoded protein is CSASRQRGLLDTQYF.

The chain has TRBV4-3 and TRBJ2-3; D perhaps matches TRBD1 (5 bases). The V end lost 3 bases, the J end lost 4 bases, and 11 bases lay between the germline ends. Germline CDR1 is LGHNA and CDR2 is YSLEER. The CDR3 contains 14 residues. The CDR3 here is CASSQVRVADTQYF. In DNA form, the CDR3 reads TGCGCCAGCAGCCAGGTCAGGGTAGCAGATACGCAGTATTTT.

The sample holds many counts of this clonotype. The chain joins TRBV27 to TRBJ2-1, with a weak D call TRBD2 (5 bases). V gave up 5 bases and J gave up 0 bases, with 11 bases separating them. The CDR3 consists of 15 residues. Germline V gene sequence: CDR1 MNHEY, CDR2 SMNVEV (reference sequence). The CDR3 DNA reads TGTGCCAGCAGTCCTCTGGGGAGCTCCTACAATGAGCAGTTCTTC. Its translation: CASSPLGSSYNEQFF.

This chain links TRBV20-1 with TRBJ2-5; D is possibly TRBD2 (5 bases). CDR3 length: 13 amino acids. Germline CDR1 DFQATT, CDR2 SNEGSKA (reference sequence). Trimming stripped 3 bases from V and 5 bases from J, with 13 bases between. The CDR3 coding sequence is TGCAGTGCTAGTGGAGGTTTTGAGGAGACCCAGTACTTC. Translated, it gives CSASGGFEETQYF.

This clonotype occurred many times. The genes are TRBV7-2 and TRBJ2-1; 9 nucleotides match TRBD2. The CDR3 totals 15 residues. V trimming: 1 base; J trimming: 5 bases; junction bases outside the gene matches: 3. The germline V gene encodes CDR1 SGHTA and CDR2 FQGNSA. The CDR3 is CASSLGGRVDNEQFF. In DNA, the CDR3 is TGTGCCAGCAGCTTAGGCGGGAGGGTAGACAATGAGCAGTTCTTC.